Below are 32 T cell receptor beta chains sequenced from a single sample in a study of cytomegalovirus exposure and HLA in healthy donors. 60 Vbeta and 13 Jbeta primers were used in PCR. Sequenced by immunoSEQ multiplex PCR; TCRdb stores in-frame clones only, minus some. The sample holds around 150,000 clones, over 70% seen once. The source material was PBMCs. The receptors derive from a man aged 25 to 45 in good health and CMV-seropositive.

The J gene is TRBJ2-1, the V gene TRBV29-1; TRBD1 might be the D (6 bases). The germline gives CDR1 SQVTM, CDR2 ANQGSEA. This CDR3 spans 16 amino acids. V shed 2 bases and J shed 0 bases, with 14 bases lying between them. The CDR3 DNA reads TGCAGCGTTGAAAAAGGAACAGGGAGCTCCTACAATGAGCAGTTCTTC. Translation gives CSVEKGTGSSYNEQFF.

This chain joins TRBV7-9 and TRBJ1-5; TRBD1 is a possible D gene (5 bases). Per the germline V gene, CDR1 is SEHNR and CDR2 is FQNEAQ (reference sequence). Trimming took 4 bases from V and 0 from J, leaving 10 bases between them. This CDR3 spans 15 amino acids. As DNA, the CDR3 is TGTGCCAGCAGCTCCGGGAGGGGTAGCAATCAGCCCCAGCATTTT. This translates into CASSSGRGSNQPQHF.

This clone came up a few times. The rearrangement joins TRBV11-2 to TRBJ2-2; TRBD1 aligns across 7 bases. J lost 4 bases, V lost 5 bases, and 13 bases had no gene match. The CDR3 totals 17 residues. Germline values: CDR1 SGHAT, CDR2 FQNNGV. CDR3 nucleotide sequence: TGTGCCAGCAGCCCTTCCTTGACACAGGGGTTCACCGGGGAGCTGTTTTTT. This sequence encodes CASSPSLTQGFTGELFF.

The V gene is TRBV30, the J gene TRBJ2-5; D possibly corresponds to TRBD2 (6 bases). Germline CDR1 reads GTSNPN; CDR2 reads SVGIG (reference sequence). Trimming stripped 4 bases from V and 5 bases from J, with 20 bases between. The CDR3 is 15 amino acids. The CDR3: CAWTTGGEIGETQYF. The CDR3 nucleotides read TGTGCCTGGACCACCGGGGGAGAGATAGGGGAGACCCAGTACTTC.

The chain carries TRBV7-6 and TRBJ2-5; D is perhaps TRBD2 (6 bases). The CDR3 is made up of 13 amino acids. The V and J ends lost 2 bases and 5 bases respectively, with 9 bases between them. CDR1 is SGHVS and CDR2 is FNYEAQ in the germline V gene. The CDR3 sequence: CASSLYAGETQYF. The CDR3 DNA follows: TGTGCCAGCAGCTTATACGCGGGGGAGACCCAGTACTTC.

In this sample, this clone turned up a few times. The V gene is TRBV20-1, the J gene TRBJ2-5; D remains unclear. Germline V gene data show CDR1 as DFQATT and CDR2 as SNEGSKA (reference sequence). The CDR3 covers 10 residues. Trimming stripped 8 bases from V and 4 bases from J, with 8 bases between. The CDR3 nucleotides are TGCAGTTCTGGGCGAGAGACCCAGTACTTC. This gives the protein CSSGRETQYF.

The gene calls are TRBV10-2 and TRBJ1-1; a possible D gene is TRBD1 (5 bases). Germline CDR1 WSHSY, CDR2 SAAADI. The V end was cut by 4 bases, the J end by 1 base, with 10 bases between. This CDR3 is built from 14 residues. CDR3 sequence reads: CASSVLRENTEAFF. CDR3 nucleotides: TGCGCCAGCAGTGTCCTCAGGGAGAACACTGAAGCTTTCTTT.

The chain carries TRBV7-2 and TRBJ1-2, with no clear D. This CDR3 comprises 15 residues. V was shortened by 1 base and J by 3 bases, with 12 bases between the two germline ends. Germline loops: CDR1 SGHTA, CDR2 FQGNSA. In nucleotides, the CDR3 is TGTGCCAGCAGCTTAGTCCCGGGGAGTGACTATGGCTACACCTTC. Residues: CASSLVPGSDYGYTF.

The chain employs TRBV5-6 and TRBJ2-1; the match to TRBD1 covers 7 bases. The CDR3 is 15 residues long. Trimming took 1 base from V and 7 from J; bases not matched to a gene: 8. The germline V gene has CDR1 SGHDT and CDR2 YYEEEE. In DNA, the CDR3 is TGTGCCAGCAGCTTGACAGGGGATTTTAGGAATGAGCAGTTCTTC. Protein sequence: CASSLTGDFRNEQFF.

The CDR3 loop reads CASSILQGNQPQHF. The CDR3, as DNA: TGTGCCAGCAGCATCCTACAGGGGAATCAGCCCCAGCATTTT. This chain uses TRBV5-6 with TRBJ1-5; 7 nucleotides align to TRBD1. CDR3 length: 14 amino acids. CDR1 is SGHDT and CDR2 is YYEEEE in the germline V gene. V was clipped by 4 bases and J by 4 bases; unmatched bases: 5.

The gene calls are TRBV4-3 and TRBJ1-2, with D perhaps TRBD1 (6 bases). The ends were cut back, 3 bases at V and 6 bases at J, with 17 bases in the middle. CDR1 is LGHNA and CDR2 is YSLEER in the germline V gene. The CDR3 loop spans 15 amino acids. The CDR3 nucleotides read TGCGCCAGCAGCCAGGATTACAGGGCTGGTAATGGCTACACCTTC. This sequence encodes CASSQDYRAGNGYTF.

V gene TRBV2 combines with J gene TRBJ2-4, with 7 bases aligning to TRBD1. Germline CDR1 is SNHLY and CDR2 is FYNNEI. V gave up 8 bases and J gave up 8 bases; unmatched junction bases: 12. This CDR3 is built from 14 residues. CDR3 amino acids: CASDPTGRGDIQYF. DNA for the CDR3: TGTGCCAGCGACCCGACAGGGAGAGGGGACATTCAGTACTTC. Using reference TRBV2 and TRBJ2-4 for the parts outside the CDR3, the full variable domain is EPEVTQTPSHQVTQMGQEVILRCVPISNHLYFYWYRQILGQKVEFLVSFYNNEISEKSEIFDDQFSVERPDGSNFTLKIRSTKLEDSAMYFCASDPTGRGDIQYFGAGTRLSVL.

The chain employs TRBV25-1 and TRBJ1-2; TRBD1 is a possible D gene (6 bases). V was trimmed by 6 bases and J by 5 bases, leaving 16 bases between them. Per the germline V gene, CDR1 is MGHDK and CDR2 is SYGVNS. The CDR3 length is 14 residues. The CDR3 nucleotides are TGTGCCAGCAGCCGGGGGGCGGCCGCTTATGGCTACACCTTC. As protein: CASSRGAAAYGYTF.

This chain connects TRBV28 to TRBJ1-2; D might be TRBD1 (6 bases). Trimming shortened V by 2 bases and J by 0 bases, and 10 bases separated the two germline ends. Germline V gives CDR1 MDHEN, CDR2 SYDVKM. The CDR3 has 15 amino acids. The chain's CDR3 is CASSLVAGANYGYTF. The CDR3 DNA reads TGTGCCAGCAGTTTAGTGGCAGGGGCTAACTATGGCTACACCTTC.

The chain couples TRBV6-1 to TRBJ1-2; no firm D call. The CDR3 length is 14 residues. The germline V gene encodes CDR1 MNHNS and CDR2 SASEGT. Trimming removed 3 bases from V and 11 bases from J, with 19 bases in between. As DNA, the CDR3 is TGTGCCAGCAGTGAGGAGGCCCCGGTTCGTGGGTACACCTTC. Amino acids: CASSEEAPVRGYTF.

This clone was seen a few times. The chain couples TRBV19 to TRBJ1-2, with no clear D. Trimming stripped 5 bases from V and 5 bases from J, with 9 bases between. CDR1 is LNHDA, CDR2 SQIVND, per germline (reference sequence). The length of the CDR3 is 12 residues. In nucleotides, the CDR3 is TGTGCCAGTAGTCTGTCGGGGTATGGCTACACCTTC. This codes for CASSLSGYGYTF.

The rearrangement uses TRBV5-1 and TRBJ1-1; possible D gene TRBD1, 6 bases. Germline lookup yields CDR1 SGHRS and CDR2 YFSETQ. The germline V and J ends were trimmed by 4 bases and 1 base, with 14 bases remaining between them. The CDR3 consists of 15 residues. CDR3: CASSPRQVTNTEAFF. DNA for the CDR3: TGCGCCAGCAGCCCCAGACAGGTGACGAACACTGAAGCTTTCTTT.

The rearrangement uses TRBV28 and TRBJ1-2, with TRBD1 matching over 9 bases. After removal of 4 bases from V and 0 bases from J, the junction contained 15 bases not matched to a gene. The CDR3 extends over 19 amino acids. CDR1 MDHEN and CDR2 SYDVKM come from the germline V gene. This CDR3 is CASSSPRTGAFLANYGYTF. CDR3 sequence (DNA): TGTGCCAGCAGTTCCCCCCGGACAGGGGCCTTCTTAGCTAACTATGGCTACACCTTC.

The chain recombines TRBV10-1 with TRBJ2-2, with TRBD2 matching 9 bases. V was pared by 1 base and J by 6 bases, with 0 bases of the junction left unmatched. The CDR3 covers 14 residues. Germline CDR1 reads WNHNN; CDR2 reads SYGVQD (reference sequence). CDR3 sequence: CASSELAGAGELFF. Here the CDR3 DNA reads TGCGCCAGCAGTGAGTTAGCGGGGGCCGGGGAGCTGTTTTTT.

The chain combines TRBV5-3 with TRBJ2-1; TRBD2 aligns across 8 bases. TRBV5-3 is annotated as an ORF whose role is uncertain. The CDR3 is 14 amino acids. V was pared by 7 bases and J by 9 bases, with 12 bases of the junction left unmatched. DNA of the CDR3: TGTGCCAGAGGAGGGGCGGGAGGAAGGGGTGAGCAGTTCTTC. Translation gives CARGGAGGRGEQFF.

The gene calls are TRBV6-5 and TRBJ1-5; tentative D call: TRBD1 (6 bases). Germline CDR1 reads MNHEY; CDR2 reads SVGAGI. The germline V and J ends were trimmed by 2 bases and 7 bases, with 9 bases remaining between them. The CDR3 length is 13 residues. The CDR3 is CASSYDRRQPQHF. In nucleotides, the CDR3 is TGTGCCAGCAGTTACGACAGGCGGCAGCCCCAGCATTTT.

V and J are TRBV5-4 and TRBJ1-5, with D possibly matching TRBD1 (6 bases). The germline V gene has CDR1 SGHNT and CDR2 YYREEE (reference sequence). Deletions cut 0 bases from V and 7 bases from J, with 14 bases between. CDR3 size: 15 residues. The CDR3 region has the DNA TGTGCCAGCAGCTTGGGAACAGGGAAGGGCCAGCCCCAGCATTTT. Translated: CASSLGTGKGQPQHF.

This chain uses TRBV21-1 with TRBJ2-1; TRBD2 is the table's D call, not checked against the DNA. TRBV21-1 is described as a pseudogene. CDR3 length: 19 amino acids. The CDR3 spells CASSKTLAETSGFYNEQFF. The CDR3 nucleotides are TGTGCCAGCAGCAAAACACTCGCCGAGACTAGCGGATTCTACAATGAGCAGTTCTTC.

The chain combines TRBV19 with TRBJ1-2, with D possibly matching TRBD1 (5 bases). Germline CDR1 and CDR2: LNHDA and SQIVND (reference sequence). The ends were cut back, 5 bases at V and 5 bases at J, with 21 bases in the middle. The CDR3 has 16 residues. DNA for the CDR3: TGTGCCAGTAGTCCCGGGGGGATAAGAGGGCCTTATGGCTACACCTTC. Translation gives CASSPGGIRGPYGYTF.

This chain links TRBV2 with TRBJ2-5; D ambiguous. Germline V gene lookup returns CDR1 SNHLY and CDR2 FYNNEI. The CDR3 has 15 residues. Trimming shortened V by 8 bases and J by 2 bases, and 18 bases separated the two germline ends. In DNA form, the CDR3 reads TGTGCCAGCCATGAGGCCATTGGCCGACAAGAGACCCAGTACTTC. Its protein is CASHEAIGRQETQYF. Filled out from reference TRBV2 and TRBJ2-5, the complete variable domain reads EPEVTQTPSHQVTQMGQEVILRCVPISNHLYFYWYRQILGQKVEFLVSFYNNEISEKSEIFDDQFSVERPDGSNFTLKIRSTKLEDSAMYFCASHEAIGRQETQYFGPGTRLLVL.

The chain recombines TRBV7-9 with TRBJ1-2; TRBD1 matches 8 bases. Germline-derived CDR1 and CDR2 are SEHNR and FQNEAQ (reference sequence). V dropped 1 base and J dropped 0; count of bases not matched to a gene: 7. The CDR3 contains 17 residues. The CDR3 DNA is TGTGCCAGCAGCTTAGAGGCAGGGGGCGAAGCTAACTATGGCTACACCTTC. Encoded protein: CASSLEAGGEANYGYTF.

V gene TRBV11-2 combines with J gene TRBJ2-7; D is perhaps TRBD2 (5 bases). This CDR3 comprises 15 residues. Germline CDR1 and CDR2: SGHAT and FQNNGV. V lost 3 bases, J lost 0 bases, and 12 bases lay in between. As DNA, the CDR3 is TGTGCCAGCAGCTTGTCCGGGGAAAGCTCCTACGAGCAGTACTTC. This sequence encodes CASSLSGESSYEQYF. The full variable domain, its missing parts supplied by reference TRBV11-2 and TRBJ2-7, is EAGVAQSPRYKIIEKRQSVAFWCNPISGHATLYWYQQILGQGPKLLIQFQNNGVVDDSQLPKDRFSAERLKGVDSTLKIQPAKLEDSAVYLCASSLSGESSYEQYFGPGTRLTVT.

This rearrangement joins TRBV6-5 to TRBJ1-2, with 9 bases that match TRBD1. The CDR3 totals 15 residues. Germline V CDR1 and CDR2: MNHEY, SVGAGI. V shed 6 bases and J 3 bases; nucleotides not matched to a gene: 8. CDR3 sequence: CASRREQGAYYGYTF. The CDR3 DNA follows: TGTGCCAGCAGAAGAGAACAGGGGGCGTACTATGGCTACACCTTC.

The chain joins TRBV9 to TRBJ2-5; TRBD1 aligns across 7 bases. V trimming: 0 bases; J trimming: 1 base; junction bases outside the gene matches: 9. From germline, CDR1 is SGDLS and CDR2 YYNGEE. The CDR3 runs 17 residues. The CDR3 DNA is TGTGCCAGCAGCGTAGCCCCAGGGGGTACCGGCCAAGAGACCCAGTACTTC. Its translation is CASSVAPGGTGQETQYF.

V gene TRBV6-6 combines with J gene TRBJ1-2; 7 nucleotides align to TRBD1. There are 16 residues in the CDR3. Germline V lookup: CDR1 MNHNY, CDR2 SVGAGI (reference sequence). Unmatched junction bases numbered 7, after V lost 0 bases and J lost 3 bases. The CDR3 sequence is CASSYSKGGTYYGYTF. CDR3 nucleotide sequence: TGTGCCAGCAGTTACTCGAAAGGGGGCACCTACTATGGCTACACCTTC.

The chain is built from TRBV5-6 and TRBJ1-4; possible D gene TRBD1, 6 bases. Germline assignment: CDR1 SGHDT and CDR2 YYEEEE. The V gene lost 1 base and the J gene lost 5 bases, with 15 bases spanning the gap. CDR3 length equals 16 residues. The CDR3 loop reads CASSLRGYPANEKLFF. CDR3 coding DNA: TGTGCCAGCAGCTTGAGGGGGTACCCGGCAAATGAAAAACTGTTTTTT.

The chain uses TRBV11-2 and TRBJ1-1; D is possibly TRBD1 (6 bases). The V end lost 7 bases, the J end lost 0 bases, and 12 bases lay between the germline ends. The germline gives CDR1 SGHAT, CDR2 FQNNGV. This CDR3 comprises 14 residues. Here the CDR3 reads CASNKNRVNTEAFF. For the CDR3, the DNA is TGTGCCAGCAACAAAAACAGGGTGAACACTGAAGCTTTCTTT.